This TCR beta chain was documented in a study of blood T cell repertoires in COVID-19. Study as a whole: Acute and convalescent COVID-19 specimens originated in the United States, Italy and Spain. In each case, the material was cDNA or gDNA derived from T cells, B-cell-depleted T cells, or PBMCs.

The germline gives CDR1 KGHDR, CDR2 SFDVKD. After removal of 5 bases from V and 5 bases from J, the junction contained 10 bases not matched to a gene. The CDR3 has 15 amino acids. Study members were between about 18 and 100 years old and lived in approximately 25 US regions. Assay: immunoSEQ multiplex PCR; the TCRdb copy retains only in-frame clones and omits some. The sample holds approximately 250,000 clones; around 90% are singletons and the top ten take around 3.2%. This TCR was sampled from a woman aged 40 to 55 who had been exposed to COVID-19. The genes are TRBV24-1 and TRBJ2-5, with TRBD1 matching 7 bases. Sequenced sample: PBMCs or T cells enriched from blood (not recorded which). In nucleotides, the CDR3 is TGTGCCACCAGTGGGTCCAACAGGGGTGGGGAGACCCAGTACTTC. Translation gives CATSGSNRGGETQYF.